Described below is a single TCR beta chain sequence and its context. What it binds is unknown. CDR3 length equals 13 residues. The junction had 2 bases not matched to a gene; V was cut back by 2 bases and J by 6 bases. CDR1 is SGDLS, CDR2 YYNGEE, per germline. This entry comes from a study of cytomegalovirus exposure and HLA in healthy donors. Study-level points and caveats: In an earlier analysis, most TCR beta V segments were productive about 90% or about 30% of the time. TCR beta sequences reportedly predicted most subjects' HLA-A and HLA-B alleles accurately.

Researchers ran the PCR with 60 Vbeta and 13 Jbeta primers. Using immunoSEQ multiplex PCR, the repertoire was profiled, and TCRdb retains in-frame clones only, with some absent. This sample has more than 90,000 clones; around 83% occur once, and the top ten carry about 3.6%. This TCR came from a man younger than 45 in good health and CMV-seronegative. The V gene is TRBV9, the J gene TRBJ1-2; 9 bases align to TRBD1. The sample taken for sequencing was PBMCs. The DNA of the CDR3 is TGTGCCAGCAGCGTGGGACAGGGAAATGGCTACACCTTC. It is translated as CASSVGQGNGYTF.